Presented here are 24 T cell receptor beta chains from one specimen sequenced in a study of blood T cell repertoires in COVID-19. Method: immunoSEQ multiplex PCR; TCRdb's copy keeps in-frame clones and lacks some. The sample holds about 670,000 clones, just under 90% seen once. Material for sequencing was peripheral blood. Receptors were obtained from a woman between 18 and 30 years old with acute or convalescent COVID-19.

This clone was counted once. The chain joins TRBV9 to TRBJ2-1, with D unclear. Between the trimmed V and J ends, which lost 0 bases and 8 bases, there was a span of 6 bases. Germline CDR1 reads SGDLS; CDR2 reads YYNGEE. The CDR3 has 12 residues. CDR3 nucleotide sequence: TGTGCCAGCAGCGTAGGAGGCCATGAGCAGTTCTTC. This translates into CASSVGGHEQFF.

The rearrangement links TRBV7-2 to TRBJ2-7; D is possibly TRBD1 (7 bases). Trimming removed 6 bases from V and 6 bases from J, with 12 bases in between. In germline, CDR1 is SGHTA, CDR2 FQGNSA. The CDR3 extends over 12 amino acids. This CDR3 is CASSQGGIEQYF. The CDR3 DNA sequence: TGTGCCAGCAGTCAGGGGGGCATCGAGCAGTACTTC.

The gene calls are TRBV13 and TRBJ2-3; perhaps TRBD2 as D (7 bases). Germline V lookup: CDR1 PRHDT, CDR2 FYEKMQ (reference sequence). The CDR3 is 13 residues long. V shed 8 bases and J shed 5 bases, with 14 bases lying between them. DNA of the CDR3: TGTGCCAGCGGCCGAGGGGGGGGAGATACGCAGTATTTT. It yields the protein CASGRGGGDTQYF.

V is TRBV5-1 and J is TRBJ2-7; the match to TRBD1 covers 9 bases. Losses at the gene ends were 0 bases for V and 0 bases for J; bases not matched to a gene: 4. The germline CDR1 and CDR2 sequences are SGHRS and YFSETQ. The CDR3 has 16 residues. The CDR3 sequence is CASSLGGTGISYEQYF. Written as DNA, the CDR3 is TGCGCCAGCAGCTTGGGAGGGACAGGGATCTCCTACGAGCAGTACTTC.

This clone has more than one count but fewer than ten. The V gene is TRBV9, the J gene TRBJ1-2; a weak D match, TRBD1 (6 bases). The CDR3 covers 13 residues. Germline V gene sequence: CDR1 SGDLS, CDR2 YYNGEE. V was cut by 4 bases and J by 6 bases, with 13 bases left in between. The CDR3 sequence is CASSPQDSDGYTF. CDR3 nucleotide sequence: TGTGCCAGCAGCCCACAGGACAGCGATGGCTACACCTTC. The full variable domain, with the rest looked up from reference TRBV9 and TRBJ1-2, is DSGVTQTPKHLITATGQRVTLRCSPRSGDLSVYWYQQSLDQGLQFLIQYYNGEERAKGNILERFSAQQFPDLHSELNLSSLELGDSALYFCASSPQDSDGYTFGSGTRLTVV.

The V call is TRBV10-3, the J call TRBJ1-4, with 9 bases matching TRBD1. CDR3 size: 16 residues. The V segment lost 2 bases and the J segment 5 bases; nucleotides outside the gene matches: 6. Germline V gene sequence: CDR1 ENHRY, CDR2 SYGVKD. The CDR3 DNA is TGTGCCATCAGTGAGAGGCGGGACAGGGTGAATGAAAAACTGTTTTTT. This codes for CAISERRDRVNEKLFF.

This chain connects TRBV2 to TRBJ2-3, with D possibly TRBD1 on 6 matching bases. The V and J ends lost 7 bases and 3 bases respectively, with 11 bases between them. CDR1 and CDR2 (germline): SNHLY, FYNNEI. The CDR3 is made up of 13 amino acids. This CDR3 is CASTQGLTDTQYF. In DNA form, the CDR3 reads TGTGCCAGCACCCAGGGGCTAACAGATACGCAGTATTTT.

The chain couples TRBV5-6 to TRBJ2-7; D may be TRBD1 (5 bases). CDR3 size: 13 residues. Trimming stripped 0 bases from V and 2 bases from J, with 6 bases between. Germline CDR1 and CDR2: SGHDT and YYEEEE. CDR3 bases: TGTGCCAGCAGCTTGGGGACAACCTACGAGCAGTACTTC. Its translation is CASSLGTTYEQYF.

On this clone itself: A junction end diverges from the germline sequence, so it may reflect a read error. The genes are TRBV6-6 and TRBJ1-2, with D possibly matching TRBD1 (5 bases). Germline CDR1 reads MNHNY; CDR2 reads SVGAGI (reference sequence). CDR3 size: 11 residues. This CDR3 reads CASSPLGTHTF. As DNA, the CDR3 is TGTGCCAGCAGTCCCCTTGGGACTCACACTTTC.

The chain uses TRBV4-3 and TRBJ1-3, with 10 bases identical to TRBD1. V trimming: 1 base; J trimming: 0 bases; junction bases outside the gene matches: 12. In germline, CDR1 is LGHNA, CDR2 YSLEER. The CDR3 is made up of 20 amino acids. The CDR3 protein is CASSQVPPGTGAGSGNTIYF. For the CDR3, the DNA is TGCGCCAGCAGCCAAGTCCCTCCCGGGACAGGGGCTGGCTCTGGAAACACCATATATTTT.

This chain joins TRBV6-5 and TRBJ1-1; D is possibly TRBD1 (5 bases). Trimming pared 7 bases from V and 10 bases from J, leaving 19 bases between. Germline CDR1 and CDR2: MNHEY and SVGAGI. The CDR3 totals 13 residues. The CDR3 nucleotides are TGTGCCAGCAACCTCCCCGGGACTAGGCGAGCTTTCTTT. Encoded protein: CASNLPGTRRAFF.

This chain links TRBV2 with TRBJ2-3; TRBD2 aligns across 8 bases. In germline, CDR1 is SNHLY, CDR2 FYNNEI. The CDR3 covers 17 residues. V was pared by 1 base and J by 0 bases, with 6 bases of the junction left unmatched. The CDR3 here is CASSEVGGGQSTDTQYF. The CDR3 DNA follows: TGTGCCAGCAGTGAAGTGGGCGGGGGGCAAAGCACAGATACGCAGTATTTT.

This chain joins TRBV7-8 and TRBJ1-5, with D possibly matching TRBD1 (6 bases). Per germline, CDR1 SGHVS and CDR2 FQNEAQ. The CDR3 length is 17 residues. Deletions cut 0 bases from V and 0 bases from J, with 12 bases between. The CDR3 sequence: CASSLAPRTDSNQPQHF. DNA of the CDR3: TGTGCCAGCAGCTTAGCACCGAGGACAGATAGCAATCAGCCCCAGCATTTT.

This clone came up once. The chain recombines TRBV7-9 with TRBJ2-3; D ambiguous. Looked up from germline, CDR1 is SEHNR and CDR2 is FQNEAQ (reference sequence). The CDR3 has 12 amino acids. Trimming took 1 base from V and 4 from J, leaving 3 bases between them. CDR3 DNA: TGTGCCAGCAGCTTAGACTCAGATACGCAGTATTTT. As protein: CASSLDSDTQYF.

For the CDR3, the DNA is TGCGCCAGCAGCTCCCTGTGGGCCGTGGACACTGAAGCTTTCTTT. Translated: CASSSLWAVDTEAFF. The chain employs TRBV5-1 and TRBJ1-1; no reliable D call. The germline gives CDR1 SGHRS, CDR2 YFSETQ. This CDR3 has 15 amino acids. Trimming pared 3 bases from V and 3 bases from J, leaving 15 bases between.

The CDR3 DNA reads as TGTGCCAGCAGTTTCGAGCGCTACTACGAGCAGTACTTC. As protein: CASSFERYYEQYF. The chain combines TRBV12-3 or TRBV12-4 with TRBJ2-7; D not resolved. The length of the CDR3 is 13 residues. V lost 3 bases and J lost 3, with 9 bases in between.

The chain joins TRBV6-5 to TRBJ1-4; D ambiguous. The germline gives CDR1 MNHEY, CDR2 SVGAGI. With 2 bases removed from V and 8 bases from J, the gap between germline ends came to 12 bases. This CDR3 is 14 amino acids long. DNA for the CDR3: TGTGCCAGCAGTTACAGCCTCAAACGGGAAAAACTGTTTTTT. This sequence encodes CASSYSLKREKLFF.

The chain is built from TRBV29-1 and TRBJ1-1, with unresolved D. Per the germline V gene, CDR1 is SQVTM and CDR2 is ANQGSEA. This CDR3 region has 11 residues. The CDR3 region has the DNA TGCAGTGTCCATCTGGAGGGAGAAGCTTTCTTT. Protein product: CSVHLEGEAFF.

The chain employs TRBV10-3 and TRBJ1-2; tentatively, D is TRBD1 (5 bases). The CDR3 spans 13 residues. CDR1 is ENHRY, CDR2 SYGVKD, per germline. Trimming cost V 7 bases and J 3 bases, with 12 bases left between them. This CDR3 reads CAITRGGDYGYTF. The CDR3 DNA reads TGTGCCATCACGCGGGGGGGTGACTATGGCTACACCTTC.

J is TRBJ1-2 and V is TRBV19, with 7 bases that match TRBD1. The CDR3 has 13 residues. The junction had 5 bases not matched to a gene; V was cut back by 4 bases and J by 6 bases. The germline gives CDR1 LNHDA, CDR2 SQIVND (reference sequence). CDR3 residues: CASSRQGANGYTF. The CDR3 DNA reads as TGTGCCAGTAGTAGACAGGGTGCGAATGGCTACACCTTC.

This chain connects TRBV6-4 to TRBJ2-1; D not resolved. This CDR3 is built from 14 residues. The germline gives CDR1 MRHNA, CDR2 SNTAGT. The V and J ends lost 0 bases and 14 bases respectively, with 17 bases between them. CDR3 sequence: CASSDSAADVPEFF. The CDR3 DNA reads as TGTGCCAGCAGTGACTCGGCGGCCGACGTCCCGGAGTTCTTC.

J is TRBJ1-1 and V is TRBV7-9; TRBD1 is a possible D gene (6 bases). Deletions cut 2 bases from V and 3 bases from J, with 13 bases between. This CDR3 has 15 residues. The germline CDR1 and CDR2 sequences are SEHNR and FQNEAQ (reference sequence). For the CDR3, the DNA is TGTGCCAGCAGCTTACTGGACAGATATGACACTGAAGCTTTCTTT. Translated, it gives CASSLLDRYDTEAFF.

The V and J genes are TRBV11-2 and TRBJ1-6, with 7 bases fitting TRBD1. The CDR3 is made up of 15 amino acids. V lost 4 bases, J lost 8 bases, and 8 bases stayed unmatched. Germline CDR1 reads SGHAT; CDR2 reads FQNNGV. The CDR3 DNA follows: TGTGCCAGCAGCTCCACTGGGACAGCTGATTCACCCCTCCACTTT. It specifies CASSSTGTADSPLHF.

The chain has TRBV30 and TRBJ1-1; a weak D match, TRBD1 (5 bases). The CDR3 has 16 residues. With 0 bases removed from V and 2 bases from J, the gap between germline ends came to 16 bases. From germline, CDR1 is GTSNPN and CDR2 SVGIG (reference sequence). The CDR3 loop reads CAWSVAGYAYNTEAFF. The CDR3 DNA reads as TGTGCCTGGAGTGTCGCAGGGTACGCCTACAACACTGAAGCTTTCTTT.